This T cell receptor beta chain was captured by sequencing in a study of regulatory T cells in long-lasting Graves disease. This CDR3 spans 14 amino acids. Between the trimmed V and J ends, which lost 4 bases and 3 bases, there was a span of 11 bases. The V gene's germline CDR1 is SGHNT and CDR2 YYREEE (reference sequence). Arm-PCR with iRepertoire HTBI primers amplified the CDR3 regions for these TCR beta libraries. One entry per CDR3 protein, called by TCRdb with MiXCR from the multiplex PCR reads. The sample records around 500,000 distinct CDR3 sequences, about 13% being singletons. Time point specified: newly diagnosed GD, antithyroid drugs for less than 3 months. Extracted RNA from PBMCs served as the source of the TCR library. Clinicians diagnosed Graves' disease using American Thyroid Association guidelines. This clonotype showed up many times. These same records also appear under a second study, on T cells in Graves' hyperthyroidism and ophthalmopathy. That source adds: Not enrolled were patients with uncontrolled infection, other autoimmune disease, pregnancy or lactation.

This clonotype was obtained from a man aged 25-45 years with Graves disease. The sample consisted of peripheral blood mononuclear cells (PBMCs), taken at new diagnosis, from a patient treated with antithyroid drugs. The chain has TRBV5-4 and TRBJ1-3; D unresolved. The CDR3 DNA sequence: TGTGCCAGCAGCAACAGCTCCGGTGGAAACACCATATATTTT. This sequence encodes CASSNSSGGNTIYF.